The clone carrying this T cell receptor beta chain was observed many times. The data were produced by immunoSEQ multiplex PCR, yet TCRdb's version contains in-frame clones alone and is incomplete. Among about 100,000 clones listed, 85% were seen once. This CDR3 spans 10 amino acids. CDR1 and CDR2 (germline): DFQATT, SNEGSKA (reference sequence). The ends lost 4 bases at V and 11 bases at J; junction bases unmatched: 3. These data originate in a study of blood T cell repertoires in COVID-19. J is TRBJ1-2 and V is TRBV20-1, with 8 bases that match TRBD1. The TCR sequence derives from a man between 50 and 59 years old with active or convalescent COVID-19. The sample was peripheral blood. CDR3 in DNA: TGCAGTGCTAAGGACAGGGCGTACACCTTC. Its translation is CSAKDRAYTF.